The clone carrying this T cell receptor beta chain has ten or more counts. Its antigen is not identified. Time point meaning: newly diagnosed GD, antithyroid drugs for less than 3 months. Preparation of the TCR library used RNA extracted from PBMCs. The authors built TCR beta libraries using iRepertoire HTBI primers and Arm-PCR of CDR3 regions. TCRdb ran MiXCR on the multiplex PCR reads and lists one entry per CDR3 protein. The data contain roughly 420,000 distinct CDR3 sequences, approximately 16% of them seen just once; the ten biggest clones take up 23%. The sample comes from a study of regulatory T cells in long-lasting Graves disease. Study results and limitations: Patients with persistent disease shared around 2,700 public clonotypes, outpacing the approximately 950 shared by new patients.

CDR1 SGHAT and CDR2 FQNNGV come from the germline V gene. V lost 1 base, J lost 6 bases, and 8 bases stayed unmatched. This CDR3 contains 16 residues. These data were also reused for a study on T cells in Graves' hyperthyroidism and ophthalmopathy.

Material: peripheral blood mononuclear cells (PBMCs), obtained at new diagnosis, from a patient treated with antithyroid drugs. The chain uses TRBV11-2 and TRBJ2-1, with 8 bases matching TRBD2. This clonotype originated in a woman younger than 35 with Graves disease. CDR3 residues: CASSLGPQRGTNEQFF. CDR3 coding DNA: TGTGCCAGCAGCTTAGGACCCCAGCGGGGGACCAATGAGCAGTTCTTC.